The source of this TCR beta chain is a study of regulatory T cells in long-lasting Graves disease. Points on this clonotype: This likely reflects a read error, since a far larger clone is one base away.

Time point meaning: newly diagnosed GD, antithyroid drugs for less than 3 months. From RNA extracted from PBMCs, the TCR library was made. Assembly of TCR beta libraries relied on iRepertoire HTBI primers together with Arm-PCR of CDR3 regions. TCRdb ran MiXCR on the multiplex PCR reads and lists one entry per CDR3 protein. The sample holds around 480,000 distinct CDR3 sequences, 15% to 20% seen once. The same sample was also used in a study of T cells in Graves' hyperthyroidism and ophthalmopathy. According to that study: Patients aged 18 to 65 with hyperthyroidism were newly diagnosed, with duration under 2 months. Exclusions: uncontrolled infection, other autoimmune disease, pregnancy, lactation.

The source material was peripheral blood mononuclear cells (PBMCs), sampled at new diagnosis, from a patient treated with antithyroid drugs. The clonotype was recovered from a man aged 40-49 years with Graves disease.

Here the CDR3 DNA reads TGTGCCAGCACGGGGGACAGTCTATCCTACAATGAGCAGTTCTTC. This codes for CASTGDSLSYNEQFF. This rearrangement joins TRBV11-2 to TRBJ2-1, with TRBD1 as a possible D gene (7 bases). Deletions cut 7 bases from V and 1 base from J, with 14 bases between. Germline CDR1 is SGHAT and CDR2 is FQNNGV. CDR3 length: 15 amino acids.